This T cell receptor beta chain was recovered during a study of molecular identifiers for immune sequencing clone quantification. Listed TCR primers and previously described methods were used for bulk TCR libraries. TCRdb reanalysed the PCR reads using MiXCR and keeps one entry per CDR3 protein. In the table there are around 100,000 distinct CDR3 sequences, roughly a third of which are singletons. Comments on this clonotype: Its antigen is as yet unknown.

Study observations and caveats: Whereas clones above 20 RNA copies held under 1% of naive-cell molecules, they held over 97% of effector molecules.

The sequenced material came from naive CD8+ T cells from blood, with Jurkat cell RNA spiked in. Subset described: FACS-sorted CD8+CD4-CCR7+CD45RA+ naive T cells. This receptor was taken from a human donor in good health. Some libraries in this study had Jurkat cell RNA spiked in.

The CDR3 sequence: CASSSLAGGPHEQYF. The DNA of the CDR3 is TGTGCCAGCAGTTCCCTAGCGGGAGGGCCCCACGAGCAGTACTTC. The rearrangement joins TRBV27 to TRBJ2-7; 12 bases are shared with TRBD2. Germline V gene sequence: CDR1 MNHEY, CDR2 SMNVEV (reference sequence). The CDR3 loop spans 15 amino acids. With V trimmed by 4 bases and J by 5 bases, 6 bases remained unmatched.